Following are 2 T cell receptor beta chains from one sample sequenced in a study of blood T cell repertoires in COVID-19. The protocol was immunoSEQ multiplex PCR, while the TCRdb copy is restricted to in-frame clones and leaves out a portion. In the table there are 70,000 to 80,000 clones, around 90% of which are singletons. The sequencing sample was made of peripheral blood. These receptors originate from a woman aged 55-75 years with active COVID-19.

This chain uses TRBV10-2 with TRBJ2-1, with TRBD1 identical over 9 bases. The ends lost 0 bases at V and 7 bases at J; junction bases unmatched: 10. Germline V gene data show CDR1 as WSHSY and CDR2 as SAAADI. The CDR3 spans 17 residues. CDR3 nucleotide sequence: TGCGCCAGCAGTGAGTCGAGGGACAGGGCCCCGGGGAATGAGCAGTTCTTC. It specifies CASSESRDRAPGNEQFF.

The chain is built from TRBV30 and TRBJ1-5; D uncertain. The germline V gene has CDR1 GTSNPN and CDR2 SVGIG (reference sequence). The CDR3 covers 14 residues. Deletions cut 0 bases from V and 3 bases from J, with 9 bases between. As DNA, the CDR3 is TGTGCCTGGAGTGTACCGGGGAACAATCAGCCCCAGCATTTT. It translates to CAWSVPGNNQPQHF.